Following are 21 T cell receptor beta chains from one sample sequenced in a study of T cell repertoires and HLA-DP antigens. TCRdb's table, derived via immunoSEQ multiplex PCR, lists solely in-frame clones and lacks some. The sample has about 110,000 clones; roughly 92% are singletons. These TCRs' antigens remain unknown. Sequencing used CD4+ T cells from PBMCs. Receptor source: a woman between 18 and 29 years old in good health and CMV-seronegative.

This chain joins TRBV15 and TRBJ2-1; D unresolved. The CDR3 spans 14 residues. V lost 1 base to trimming and J lost 2 bases, with 6 bases between them. Looked up from germline, CDR1 is LNHNV and CDR2 is YYDKDF (reference sequence). The CDR3 loop is CATSRGSPYNEQFF. Written as DNA, the CDR3 is TGTGCCACCAGCAGAGGTAGCCCCTACAATGAGCAGTTCTTC.

CDR3 residues: CASSLVGGLATEAFF. CDR3 bases: TGTGCCAGCAGCTTAGTTGGGGGGCTGGCCACTGAAGCTTTCTTT. The gene calls are TRBV7-2 and TRBJ1-1; D may be TRBD1 (6 bases). This CDR3 has 15 amino acids. Trimming removed 1 base from V and 4 bases from J, with 13 bases in between. The V gene's germline CDR1 is SGHTA and CDR2 FQGNSA.

The V and J genes are TRBV15 and TRBJ1-2, with D hard to call. V dropped 4 bases and J dropped 3 bases, with 9 bases sitting between them. Looked up from germline, CDR1 is LNHNV and CDR2 is YYDKDF (reference sequence). CDR3 length: 13 residues. CDR3 region: CATSTSADYGYTF. As DNA, the CDR3 is TGTGCCACCAGCACCTCGGCAGACTATGGCTACACCTTC.

The CDR3 is CASSLSPDAGELFF. As DNA, the CDR3 is TGTGCCAGCAGCTTATCTCCGGACGCCGGGGAGCTGTTTTTT. The rearrangement links TRBV7-2 to TRBJ2-2; no definite D call. Per the germline V gene, CDR1 is SGHTA and CDR2 is FQGNSA. The CDR3 length is 14 residues. V lost 2 bases to trimming and J lost 6 bases, with 10 bases between them.

This chain connects TRBV10-1 to TRBJ2-7; perhaps D is TRBD1 or TRBD2 (5 bases each). The CDR3 length is 17 residues. Deletions cut 3 bases from V and 1 base from J, with 19 bases between. Germline CDR1 is WNHNN and CDR2 is SYGVQD (reference sequence). The CDR3 here is CASSEGSGTDRSYEQYF. CDR3 nucleotides: TGCGCCAGCAGTGAAGGTTCTGGGACGGATAGGTCCTACGAGCAGTACTTC.

This sequence joins TRBV5-1 and TRBJ2-3; tentatively, D is TRBD2 (6 bases). Trimming pared 4 bases from V and 1 base from J, leaving 13 bases between. This CDR3 is 15 amino acids long. Germline V gives CDR1 SGHRS, CDR2 YFSETQ. The DNA for the CDR3 is TGCGCCAGCAGCCCTACTAGCCGCCGCACAGATACGCAGTATTTT. Residues: CASSPTSRRTDTQYF. Filled out from reference TRBV5-1 and TRBJ2-3, the complete variable domain reads KAGVTQTPRYLIKTRGQQVTLSCSPISGHRSVSWYQQTPGQGLQFLFEYFSETQRNKGNFPGRFSGRQFSNSRSEMNVSTLELGDSALYLCASSPTSRRTDTQYFGPGTRLTVL.

This clone was seen a few times. V usage is TRBV7-2 and J usage is TRBJ1-1; D may be TRBD1 (5 bases). V was trimmed by 6 bases and J by 4 bases, leaving 12 bases between them. The germline V gene encodes CDR1 SGHTA and CDR2 FQGNSA. The length of the CDR3 is 13 residues. The DNA for the CDR3 is TGTGCCAGCAGTCAGGAGGGGCTCACTGAAGCTTTCTTT. Protein: CASSQEGLTEAFF.

The chain combines TRBV5-1 with TRBJ2-5, with D possibly matching TRBD1 (6 bases). This CDR3 is 14 amino acids long. Germline V gene data show CDR1 as SGHRS and CDR2 as YFSETQ. Between the trimmed V and J ends, which lost 5 bases and 1 base, there was a span of 12 bases. DNA of the CDR3: TGCGCCAGCAGTCACGGACAGATCCAAGAGACCCAGTACTTC. Its protein product is CASSHGQIQETQYF.

This clone was observed a single time. The gene calls are TRBV5-1 and TRBJ2-3, with 15 bases matching TRBD2. The CDR3 spans 17 residues. V gave up 6 bases and J gave up 5 bases; unmatched junction bases: 10. Germline CDR1 reads SGHRS; CDR2 reads YFSETQ. CDR3 in DNA: TGCGCCAGCACCATCGGACTAGCGGGAGGGCCGGTAGATACGCAGTATTTT. It codes for CASTIGLAGGPVDTQYF.

This chain connects TRBV30 to TRBJ1-2; D unclear. V lost 2 bases, J lost 7 bases, and 11 bases lay in between. This CDR3 is 12 amino acids long. Germline V gene data show CDR1 as GTSNPN and CDR2 as SVGIG (reference sequence). The CDR3 DNA reads TGTGCCTGGAGTTTAGCAGGCGGTGGCTACACCTTC. Protein product: CAWSLAGGGYTF.

The J gene is TRBJ2-5, the V gene TRBV7-2, with 9 bases fitting TRBD2. CDR1 is SGHTA, CDR2 FQGNSA, per germline. Trimming removed 5 bases from V and 0 bases from J; junction bases left unmatched: 10. The CDR3 covers 17 residues. CDR3 residues: CASSGPRLAGYQETQYF. In DNA, the CDR3 is TGTGCCAGCAGCGGACCCAGGCTAGCGGGGTACCAAGAGACCCAGTACTTC.

The gene calls are TRBV2 and TRBJ2-2; TRBD2 agrees at 8 bases. Germline CDR1 SNHLY, CDR2 FYNNEI. V lost 4 bases to trimming and J lost 4 bases; unmatched junction nucleotides: 8. CDR3 length equals 16 residues. This CDR3 is CASSARTSRTTGELFF. The CDR3 nucleotides read TGTGCCAGCAGTGCCCGGACTAGCAGGACCACCGGGGAGCTGTTTTTT. The full variable domain, its missing parts supplied by reference TRBV2 and TRBJ2-2, is EPEVTQTPSHQVTQMGQEVILRCVPISNHLYFYWYRQILGQKVEFLVSFYNNEISEKSEIFDDQFSVERPDGSNFTLKIRSTKLEDSAMYFCASSARTSRTTGELFFGEGSRLTVL.

V is TRBV20-1 and J is TRBJ2-5; a possible D gene is TRBD1 (5 bases). V was pared by 5 bases and J by 4 bases, with 8 bases between. CDR1 DFQATT and CDR2 SNEGSKA come from the germline V gene (reference sequence). The CDR3 contains 11 residues. DNA for the CDR3: TGCAGTGCTGGTAGGGGAGAGACCCAGTACTTC. Protein sequence: CSAGRGETQYF.

This clone was seen a single time. CDR3 residues: CASSLQEDYGYTF. The CDR3 DNA is TGCGCCAGCAGCTTGCAGGAGGACTATGGCTACACCTTC. V is TRBV5-1 and J is TRBJ1-2; D is unresolved. Looked up from germline, CDR1 is SGHRS and CDR2 is YFSETQ. The CDR3 loop spans 13 amino acids. Trimming took off 1 base at V and 3 bases at J, with 7 bases between the two ends. Full variable domain (rest looked up from reference TRBV5-1 and TRBJ1-2): KAGVTQTPRYLIKTRGQQVTLSCSPISGHRSVSWYQQTPGQGLQFLFEYFSETQRNKGNFPGRFSGRQFSNSRSEMNVSTLELGDSALYLCASSLQEDYGYTFGSGTRLTVV.

CDR3 amino acids: CSGTRGQGTEAFF. For the CDR3, the DNA is TGCAGCGGGACCCGGGGTCAAGGGACTGAAGCTTTCTTT. This chain uses TRBV29-1 with TRBJ1-1, with no clear D. Trimming pared 7 bases from V and 5 bases from J, leaving 17 bases between. Germline V gene lookup returns CDR1 SQVTM and CDR2 ANQGSEA. This CDR3 contains 13 residues.

This chain joins TRBV19 and TRBJ2-7; 8 bases fit TRBD1. CDR1 and CDR2 from the germline V gene are LNHDA and SQIVND (reference sequence). This CDR3 contains 15 residues. V was pared by 5 bases and J by 5 bases, with 11 bases of the junction left unmatched. The DNA for the CDR3 is TGTGCCAGTAGTCCTGGACAGGGAACCCTCAACGAGCAGTACGTC. It translates to CASSPGQGTLNEQYV.

The V and J genes are TRBV5-5 and TRBJ2-3, with 11 bases aligning to TRBD2. The CDR3 totals 15 residues. Per germline, CDR1 SGHKS and CDR2 YYEKEE (reference sequence). The ends lost 5 bases at V and 0 bases at J; junction bases unmatched: 2. The CDR3 sequence: CASRTSGTSTDTQYF. The CDR3 bases are TGTGCCAGCAGGACTAGCGGGACTAGCACAGATACGCAGTATTTT.

The V gene is TRBV6-5, the J gene TRBJ2-3; D unclear. Looked up from germline, CDR1 is MNHEY and CDR2 is SVGAGI. Trimming pared 6 bases from V and 4 bases from J, leaving 11 bases between. This CDR3 spans 13 amino acids. CDR3 DNA sequence: TGTGCCAGCAGCCCCCCGGTCGCAGATACGCAGTATTTT. Translated, it gives CASSPPVADTQYF.

The chain carries TRBV10-3 and TRBJ1-3, with 7 nucleotides matching TRBD1. Germline CDR1 and CDR2: ENHRY and SYGVKD. Trimming cost V 10 bases and J 0 bases; bases outside gene matches: 9. This CDR3 has 15 amino acids. The CDR3 nucleotides read TGTGCCACCAAGGGACAGCTCAGCTCTGGAAACACCATATATTTT. It is translated as CATKGQLSSGNTIYF.

The chain uses TRBV5-6 and TRBJ1-6, with 11 bases identical to TRBD1. CDR3 length: 17 residues. V trimming: 2 bases; J trimming: 7 bases; junction bases outside the gene matches: 8. The V gene's germline CDR1 is SGHDT and CDR2 YYEEEE. The CDR3 protein is CASSFWTGGDLNSPLHF. The CDR3 DNA reads as TGTGCCAGCAGCTTCTGGACAGGGGGCGATCTCAATTCACCCCTCCACTTT.

V gene TRBV28 combines with J gene TRBJ1-5; D uncertain. In germline, CDR1 is MDHEN, CDR2 SYDVKM. The CDR3 runs to 15 residues. V was clipped by 8 bases and J by 9 bases, with 23 bases between them. The DNA of the CDR3 is TGTGCCAGCTCCCCGTCAGGCGCGACCCCTTGGCCCCAGCATTTT. It translates to CASSPSGATPWPQHF.